Listed below are T cell receptor beta chains from one sample, sequenced in a study of tumor and adjacent non-tumor tissue in lung cancer. TCRdb recomputed calls from the multiplex PCR reads with MiXCR, one row per CDR3 protein. The sample has roughly 220,000 distinct CDR3 sequences, less than 80% seen once. Sequencing was performed on lung tumor tissue. The receptors stem from a man between 60 and 75 years old with non-small cell lung cancer. Each CDR3 is given with its conserved first and last residue. Each record gives: V gene, J gene, CDR3 protein.

TRBV6-2/TRBV6-3	TRBJ2-1	CASSYSLREDEQFF
TRBV12-3/TRBV12-4	TRBJ1-1	CASTPGGALSVEAFF
TRBV20-1	TRBJ2-7	CSAPPAGAESYEQYF
TRBV5-6	TRBJ2-1	CTSRTARTLYSYNEQFF
TRBV11-2	TRBJ2-3	CASNFFLAAADTQYF
TRBV11-2	TRBJ1-1	CASSSLRVSEAFF
TRBV20-1	TRBJ2-2	CSAGPPGTGELFF
TRBV6-1	TRBJ2-7	CASSEAPGTSGYEQYF
TRBV6-5	TRBJ1-6	CASSRQISYNSPPHF
TRBV4-2	TRBJ1-4	CASSQLSVAGIQEKLFF
TRBV30	TRBJ1-1	CAWSVTGMVEAFF
TRBV28	TRBJ2-1	CASRKTSGANNEQLF
TRBV11-2	TRBJ2-6	CVSSPPGLAGPGANVLTF
TRBV6-6	TRBJ1-5	CASSYSRDRYSQPQHF
TRBV5-5	TRBJ2-6	CASSLTGAGGADVLTF
TRBV4-3	TRBJ2-3	CASSQDKAGTTDMQYF
TRBV5-1	TRBJ2-5	CASSHQPGYQETQYF
TRBV6-6	TRBJ1-5	CARSYSSQFNQPQHF
TRBV9	TRBJ2-6	CASSPRTGGANVLTF
TRBV4-2	TRBJ1-2	CASSQALQGIVGYTF
TRBV11-3	TRBJ2-6	CASSPIIAGGNVLTF
TRBV20-1	TRBJ2-7	CSARSPGTGVYEQYF
TRBV11-3	TRBJ2-1	CASSLEGLAGHSYKEQFF
TRBV7-9	TRBJ1-6	CATDVNLFNNSPLHF
TRBV20-1	TRBJ2-3	CSASRRASGDGAQYF
TRBV11-3	TRBJ2-5	CASSLSPQGLREIQYF
TRBV20-1	TRBJ2-1	CSATDFGASAYSEQFF
TRBV29-1	TRBJ2-2	CSVEGRYTEELFF
TRBV4-1	TRBJ1-6	CASSQAGGRDRLSPLHF
TRBV4-1	TRBJ2-3	CASSQGTAKDMQYF
TRBV12-3/TRBV12-4	TRBJ2-1	CASNSGTSYNEQFF